Each of the 8 T cell receptor beta chains below was sequenced from the same sample in a study of cytomegalovirus exposure and HLA in healthy donors. Both 60 Vbeta primers and 13 Jbeta primers went into the PCR. The method was immunoSEQ multiplex PCR; TCRdb's version includes in-frame clones alone and lacks a portion of them. Altogether 90,000 to 120,000 clones are present, under 80% being singletons, with the ten largest covering around 13%. Sequences were obtained from PBMCs. These receptors were obtained from a woman aged 40-49 years in good health and CMV-seropositive.

The count of this clone is one. The rearrangement links TRBV4-3 to TRBJ2-1; 12 bases are a match to TRBD2. This CDR3 is 18 amino acids long. Trimming removed 3 bases from V and 0 bases from J; junction bases left unmatched: 6. The V gene's germline CDR1 is LGHNA and CDR2 YSLEER. This CDR3 reads CASSHTSGGWSSYNEQFF. CDR3 DNA: TGCGCCAGCAGCCACACTAGCGGGGGGTGGAGCTCCTACAATGAGCAGTTCTTC.

The chain recombines TRBV9 with TRBJ2-7, with 7 bases matching TRBD2. V gave up 0 bases and J gave up 5 bases; unmatched junction bases: 5. The CDR3 has 14 residues. Germline CDR1 and CDR2: SGDLS and YYNGEE. The CDR3 coding sequence is TGTGCCAGCAGCGTAGTTGGGACTAAGGACGAGCAGTACTTC. This sequence encodes CASSVVGTKDEQYF.

The sample holds one count of this clone. The chain is built from TRBV4-1 and TRBJ1-6; D call uncertain. The V and J ends lost 0 bases and 16 bases respectively, with 13 bases between them. CDR1 MGHRA and CDR2 YSYEKL come from the germline V gene. There are 13 residues in the CDR3. The CDR3 nucleotides are TGCGCCAGCAGCCAAGATAGTCGCCTCGCTCTCCACTTT. Protein product: CASSQDSRLALHF.

The chain employs TRBV9 and TRBJ2-3, with TRBD1 matching 10 bases. Germline CDR1 reads SGDLS; CDR2 reads YYNGEE. V lost 2 bases, J lost 0 bases, and 12 bases stayed unmatched. The CDR3 covers 19 residues. CDR3 DNA sequence: TGTGCCAGCAGCGTCAGACCTCGGGACAGGGGTCATAGCACAGATACGCAGTATTTT. Amino acids: CASSVRPRDRGHSTDTQYF.

The V gene is TRBV29-1, the J gene TRBJ1-5, with D uncertain. The V gene's germline CDR1 is SQVTM and CDR2 ANQGSEA. V was shortened by 4 bases and J by 3 bases, with 10 bases between the two germline ends. This CDR3 comprises 13 residues. CDR3: CSVGRDHNQPQHF. CDR3 bases: TGCAGCGTTGGCCGGGATCACAATCAGCCCCAGCATTTT.

This chain connects TRBV4-1 to TRBJ1-5; 7 positions match TRBD1. Germline lookup yields CDR1 MGHRA and CDR2 YSYEKL. V shed 8 bases, J shed 6 bases, and the junction held 7 bases outside the gene matches. CDR3 length: 13 amino acids. The CDR3 loop is CASAGAGGQPQHF. CDR3 nucleotides: TGCGCCAGCGCCGGGGCAGGGGGTCAGCCCCAGCATTTT.

The chain joins TRBV7-2 to TRBJ1-6; the match to TRBD1 covers 10 bases. Germline V gene lookup returns CDR1 SGHTA and CDR2 FQGNSA. The junction had 6 bases not matched to a gene; V was cut back by 0 bases and J by 7 bases. The CDR3 is made up of 17 amino acids. In nucleotides, the CDR3 is TGTGCCAGCAGCTTAGCGCTTCCGGGACAGGGGAATTCACCCCTCCACTTT. It specifies CASSLALPGQGNSPLHF.

This clone has just a few counts. Other nucleotide sequences from this sample produce the same CDR3. The chain couples TRBV6-5 to TRBJ1-4, with 10 positions matching TRBD1. Germline-derived CDR1 and CDR2 are MNHEY and SVGAGI. J gave up 2 bases and V 6 bases, and 0 bases lay outside the gene matches. The CDR3 has 14 amino acids. The CDR3 bases are TGTGCCAGCAGGACAGGGGGCACTAATGAAAAACTGTTTTTT. This encodes CASRTGGTNEKLFF.